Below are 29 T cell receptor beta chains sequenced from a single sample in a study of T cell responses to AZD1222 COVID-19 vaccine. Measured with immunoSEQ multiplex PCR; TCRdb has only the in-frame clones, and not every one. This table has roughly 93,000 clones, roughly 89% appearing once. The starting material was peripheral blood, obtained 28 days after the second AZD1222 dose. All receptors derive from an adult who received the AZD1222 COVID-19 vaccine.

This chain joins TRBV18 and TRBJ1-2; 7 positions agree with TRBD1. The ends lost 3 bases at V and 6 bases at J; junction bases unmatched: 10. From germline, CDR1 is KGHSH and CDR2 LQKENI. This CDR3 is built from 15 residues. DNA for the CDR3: TGTGCCAGCTCACCGTTCACCGGGACAGACGATGGCTACACCTTC. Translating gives CASSPFTGTDDGYTF.

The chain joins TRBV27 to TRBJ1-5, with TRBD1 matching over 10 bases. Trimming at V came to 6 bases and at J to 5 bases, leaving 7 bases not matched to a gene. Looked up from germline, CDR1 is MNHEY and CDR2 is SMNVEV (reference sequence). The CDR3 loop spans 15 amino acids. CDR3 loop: CASSPRDRGYQPQHF. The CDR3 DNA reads TGTGCCAGCAGCCCTAGGGACAGGGGATATCAGCCCCAGCATTTT.

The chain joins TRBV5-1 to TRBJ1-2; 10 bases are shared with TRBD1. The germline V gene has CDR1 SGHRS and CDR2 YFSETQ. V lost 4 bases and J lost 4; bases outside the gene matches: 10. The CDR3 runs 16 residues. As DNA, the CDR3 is TGCGCCAGCAGCGACCACGGGACAGGGGTGGTCTATGGCTACACCTTC. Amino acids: CASSDHGTGVVYGYTF.

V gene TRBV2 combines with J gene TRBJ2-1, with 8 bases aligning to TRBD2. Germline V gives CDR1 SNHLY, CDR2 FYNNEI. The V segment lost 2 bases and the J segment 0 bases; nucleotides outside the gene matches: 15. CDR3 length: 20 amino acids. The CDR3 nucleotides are TGTGCCAGCAGTGAATCGACGCGGGGGGCTTTGAGGAGCTCCTACAATGAGCAGTTCTTC. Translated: CASSESTRGALRSSYNEQFF.

CDR3 amino acids: CASRGSGYNEQFF. The CDR3 bases are TGTGCCAGTAGGGGTAGCGGGTACAATGAGCAGTTCTTC. The genes are TRBV19 and TRBJ2-1, with 7 bases fitting TRBD2. Germline loops: CDR1 LNHDA, CDR2 SQIVND (reference sequence). The CDR3 extends over 13 amino acids. Germline trimming cut 6 bases from V and 4 bases from J; bases unmatched to any gene: 3.

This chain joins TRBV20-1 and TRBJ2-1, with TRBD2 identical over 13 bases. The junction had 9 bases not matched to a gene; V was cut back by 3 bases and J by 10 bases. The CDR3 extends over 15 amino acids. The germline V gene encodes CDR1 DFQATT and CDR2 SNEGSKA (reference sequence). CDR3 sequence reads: CSASGVLAGGLEQFF. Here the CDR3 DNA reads TGCAGTGCTAGTGGGGTACTAGCGGGGGGGTTAGAGCAGTTCTTC.

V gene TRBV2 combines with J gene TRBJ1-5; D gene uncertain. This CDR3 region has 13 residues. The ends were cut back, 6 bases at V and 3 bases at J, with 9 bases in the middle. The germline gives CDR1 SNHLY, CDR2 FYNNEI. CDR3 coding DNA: TGTGCCAGCAGCGGGAATTACAATCAGCCCCAGCATTTT. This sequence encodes CASSGNYNQPQHF. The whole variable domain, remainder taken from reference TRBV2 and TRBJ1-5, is EPEVTQTPSHQVTQMGQEVILRCVPISNHLYFYWYRQILGQKVEFLVSFYNNEISEKSEIFDDQFSVERPDGSNFTLKIRSTKLEDSAMYFCASSGNYNQPQHFGDGTRLSIL.

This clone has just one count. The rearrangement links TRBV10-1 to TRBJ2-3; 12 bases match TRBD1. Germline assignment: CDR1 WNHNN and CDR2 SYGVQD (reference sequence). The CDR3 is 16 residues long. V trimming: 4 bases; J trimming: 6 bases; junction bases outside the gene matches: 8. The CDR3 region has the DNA TGCGCCAGCAGTGGGCCGGGACAGGGGGCAGCTGATACGCAGTATTTT. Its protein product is CASSGPGQGAADTQYF.

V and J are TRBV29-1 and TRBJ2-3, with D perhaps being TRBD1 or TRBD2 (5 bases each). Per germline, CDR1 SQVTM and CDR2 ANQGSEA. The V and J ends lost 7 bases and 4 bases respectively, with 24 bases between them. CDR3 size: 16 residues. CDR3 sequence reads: CSAIINFREGADTQYF. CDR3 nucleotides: TGCAGCGCCATTATTAACTTTCGGGAAGGGGCAGATACGCAGTATTTT.

The CDR3 region is CASRGGSGNTIYF. The CDR3 DNA sequence: TGTGCCAGCAGGGGGGGCTCTGGAAACACCATATATTTT. V is TRBV6-5 and J is TRBJ1-3; a possible D gene is TRBD1 (5 bases). The CDR3 spans 13 residues. Germline V lookup: CDR1 MNHEY, CDR2 SVGAGI. The V and J ends lost 6 bases and 0 bases respectively, with 6 bases between them.

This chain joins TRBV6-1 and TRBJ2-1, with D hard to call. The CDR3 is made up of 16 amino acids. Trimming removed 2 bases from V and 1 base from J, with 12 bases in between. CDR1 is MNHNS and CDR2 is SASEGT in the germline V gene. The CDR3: CASSEWSTISYNEQFF. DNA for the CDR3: TGTGCCAGCAGTGAATGGTCCACAATTTCCTACAATGAGCAGTTCTTC.

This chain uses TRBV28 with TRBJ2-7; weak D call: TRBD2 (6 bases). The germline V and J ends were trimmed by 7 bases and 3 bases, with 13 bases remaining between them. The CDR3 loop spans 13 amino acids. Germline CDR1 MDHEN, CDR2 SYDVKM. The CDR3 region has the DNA TGTGCCAGCATGGCCGGGGGTAACTACGAGCAGTACTTC. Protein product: CASMAGGNYEQYF. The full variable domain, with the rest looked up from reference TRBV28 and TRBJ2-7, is DVKVTQSSRYLVKRTGEKVFLECVQDMDHENMFWYRQDPGLGLRLIYFSYDVKMKEKGDIPEGYSVSREKKERFSLILESASTNQTSMYLCASMAGGNYEQYFGPGTRLTVT.

In nucleotides, the CDR3 is TGTGCCAGCAGTGAAGTGGGCGCAACTGGAAACACCATATATTTT. It yields the protein CASSEVGATGNTIYF. The chain employs TRBV6-1 and TRBJ1-3; D remains unclear. There are 15 residues in the CDR3. Germline CDR1 is MNHNS and CDR2 is SASEGT. V lost 1 base and J lost 2, with 9 bases in between.

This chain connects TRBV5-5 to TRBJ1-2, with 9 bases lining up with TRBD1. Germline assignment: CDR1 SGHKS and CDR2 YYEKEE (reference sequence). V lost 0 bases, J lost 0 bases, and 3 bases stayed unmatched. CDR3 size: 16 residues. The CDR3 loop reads CASSLARTGANYGYTF. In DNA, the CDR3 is TGTGCCAGCAGCTTGGCACGGACAGGGGCTAACTATGGCTACACCTTC.

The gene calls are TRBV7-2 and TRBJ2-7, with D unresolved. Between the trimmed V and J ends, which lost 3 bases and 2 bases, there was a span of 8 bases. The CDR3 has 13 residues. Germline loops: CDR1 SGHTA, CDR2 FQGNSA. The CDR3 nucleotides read TGTGCCAGCAGCTTCGGTGGGGCCTACGAGCAGTACTTC. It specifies CASSFGGAYEQYF.

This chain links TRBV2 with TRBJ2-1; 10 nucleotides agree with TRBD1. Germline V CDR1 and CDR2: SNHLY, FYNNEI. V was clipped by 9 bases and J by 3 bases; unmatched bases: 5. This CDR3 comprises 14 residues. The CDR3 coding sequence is TGTGCCAGTAAACGGACAGGGGGCTACAATGAGCAGTTCTTC. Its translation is CASKRTGGYNEQFF.

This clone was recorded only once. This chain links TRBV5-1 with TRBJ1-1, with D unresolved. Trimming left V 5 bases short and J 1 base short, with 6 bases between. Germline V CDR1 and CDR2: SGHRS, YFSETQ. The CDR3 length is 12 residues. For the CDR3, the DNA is TGCGCCAGCAGATCCGAGAACACTGAAGCTTTCTTT. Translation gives CASRSENTEAFF.

The CDR3 coding sequence is TGTGCCAGCAGTTCTCAGGGTAATGGCTACACCTTC. This translates into CASSSQGNGYTF. This rearrangement joins TRBV6-5 to TRBJ1-2; possible D gene TRBD1, 5 bases. V was clipped by 4 bases and J by 6 bases, with 9 bases between them. The CDR3 length is 12 residues. The germline V gene has CDR1 MNHEY and CDR2 SVGAGI.

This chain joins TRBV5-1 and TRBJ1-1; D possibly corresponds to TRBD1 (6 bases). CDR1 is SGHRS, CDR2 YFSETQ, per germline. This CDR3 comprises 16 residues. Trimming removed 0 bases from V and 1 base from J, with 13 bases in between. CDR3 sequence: CASSLARGPGNTEAFF. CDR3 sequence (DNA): TGCGCCAGCAGCTTGGCGCGGGGGCCAGGGAACACTGAAGCTTTCTTT.

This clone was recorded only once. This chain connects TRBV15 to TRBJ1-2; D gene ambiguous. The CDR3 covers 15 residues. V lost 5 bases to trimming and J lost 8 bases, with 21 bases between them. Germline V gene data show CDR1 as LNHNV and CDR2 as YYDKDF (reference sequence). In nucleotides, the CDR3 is TGTGCCACCAGCCAACAAAGGACGGTGCGATACGGCTACACCTTC. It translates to CATSQQRTVRYGYTF.

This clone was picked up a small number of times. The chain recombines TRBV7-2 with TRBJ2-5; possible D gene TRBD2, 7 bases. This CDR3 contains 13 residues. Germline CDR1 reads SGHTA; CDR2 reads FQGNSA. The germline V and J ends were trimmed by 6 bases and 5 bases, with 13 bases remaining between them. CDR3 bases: TGTGCCAGCAGAACCGGGGGGCAGGAGACCCAGTACTTC. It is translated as CASRTGGQETQYF. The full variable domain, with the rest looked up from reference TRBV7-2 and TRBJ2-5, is GAGVSQSPSNKVTEKGKDVELRCDPISGHTALYWYRQSLGQGLEFLIYFQGNSAPDKSGLPSDRFSAERTGGSVSTLTIQRTQQEDSAVYLCASRTGGQETQYFGPGTRLLVL.

The CDR3 loop reads CASSDSAGGPGELFF. The CDR3 bases are TGTGCCAGCAGTGACTCGGCGGGGGGGCCCGGGGAGCTGTTTTTT. This chain uses TRBV6-4 with TRBJ2-2; 9 positions agree with TRBD2. Germline V CDR1 and CDR2: MRHNA, SNTAGT. V gave up 0 bases and J gave up 6 bases; unmatched junction bases: 2. CDR3 size: 15 residues.

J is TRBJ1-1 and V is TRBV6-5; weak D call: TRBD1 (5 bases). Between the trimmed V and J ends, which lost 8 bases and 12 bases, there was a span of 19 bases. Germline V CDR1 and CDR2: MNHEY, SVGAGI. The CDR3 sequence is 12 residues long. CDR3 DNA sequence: TGTGCCAGCTCCCCCCCGGCAGGGTCGACTTTCTTT. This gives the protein CASSPPAGSTFF.

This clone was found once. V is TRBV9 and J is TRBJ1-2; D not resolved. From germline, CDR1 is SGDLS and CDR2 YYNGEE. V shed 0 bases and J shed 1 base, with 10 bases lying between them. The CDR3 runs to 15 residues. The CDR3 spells CASSVGPGINYGYTF. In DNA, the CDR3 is TGTGCCAGCAGCGTAGGTCCGGGGATTAACTATGGCTACACCTTC.

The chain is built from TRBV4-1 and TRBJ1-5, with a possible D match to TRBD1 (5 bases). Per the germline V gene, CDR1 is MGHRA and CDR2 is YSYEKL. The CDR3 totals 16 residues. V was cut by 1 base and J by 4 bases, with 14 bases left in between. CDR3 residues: CASSQGPDRGNQPQHF. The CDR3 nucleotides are TGCGCCAGCAGCCAAGGACCCGACCGGGGGAATCAGCCCCAGCATTTT.

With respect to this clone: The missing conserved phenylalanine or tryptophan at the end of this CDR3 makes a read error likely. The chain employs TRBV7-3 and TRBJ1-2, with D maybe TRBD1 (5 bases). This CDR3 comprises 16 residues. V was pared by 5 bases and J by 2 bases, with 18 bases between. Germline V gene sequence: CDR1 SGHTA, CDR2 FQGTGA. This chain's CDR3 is CASSQGGQTSNYGYTL. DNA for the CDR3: TGTGCCAGCAGCCAGGGTGGGCAGACTTCGAACTATGGCTACACCCTC.

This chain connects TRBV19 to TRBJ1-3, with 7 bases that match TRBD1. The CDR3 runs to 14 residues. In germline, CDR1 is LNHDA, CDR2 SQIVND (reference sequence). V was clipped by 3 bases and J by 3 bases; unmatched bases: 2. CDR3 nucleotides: TGTGCCAGTAGTATCCAGGGGGATGGAAACACCATATATTTT. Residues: CASSIQGDGNTIYF.

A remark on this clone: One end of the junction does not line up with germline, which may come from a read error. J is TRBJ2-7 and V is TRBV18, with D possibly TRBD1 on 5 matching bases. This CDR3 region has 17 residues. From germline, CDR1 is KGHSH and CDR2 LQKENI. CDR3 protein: CASSPPSTQGTLLRVHF. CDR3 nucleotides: TGTGCCAGCTCACCTCCCTCGACGCAGGGCACCCTCCTACGAGTCCACTTC.

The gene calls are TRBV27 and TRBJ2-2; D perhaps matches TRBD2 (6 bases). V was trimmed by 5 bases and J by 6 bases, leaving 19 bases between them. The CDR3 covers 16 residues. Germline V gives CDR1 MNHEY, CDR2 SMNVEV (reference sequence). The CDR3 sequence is CASSGIRSSGAGELFF. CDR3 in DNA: TGTGCCAGCAGTGGGATCCGGTCTTCGGGAGCCGGGGAGCTGTTTTTT.